Listed below are T cell receptor beta chains from one sample, sequenced in a study of blood T cell repertoires in COVID-19. This table comes from immunoSEQ multiplex PCR, and its TCRdb copy is limited to in-frame clones, with some not included. The sample holds about 76,000 clones, about 90% seen once. The specimen sequenced was peripheral blood. Receptors originate from a woman between 45 and 65 years old in a cohort sampled during active COVID-19. Both conserved end residues are part of each CDR3.

v_call	j_call	cdr3_aa
TRBV5-4	TRBJ2-1	CASTTRAQGEQFF
TRBV24-1	TRBJ2-2	CATSETSGRNTGELFF
TRBV5-1	TRBJ1-4	CASSVTGPAVPNEKLFF
TRBV28	TRBJ1-3	CASSPGGARNTIYF
TRBV5-1	TRBJ2-1	CASSWTSVNSYNEQFF
TRBV6-6	TRBJ2-4	CASSRGGTGAPLAKNIQYF
TRBV6-5	TRBJ2-1	CASKTTGVAYNEQFF
TRBV2	TRBJ2-3	CASSGGRGRDTQYF
TRBV7-9	TRBJ2-1	CASSRAAGGHNEQFF
TRBV4-1	TRBJ1-4	CASSDTGGGEKLFF
TRBV19	TRBJ2-5	CASSRQGWETQYF
TRBV5-6	TRBJ2-1	CASSSWLGGARGLYNEQFF
TRBV19	TRBJ2-6	CASRWVGQPSGANVLTF
TRBV7-3	TRBJ2-1	CASSLTASGRSSSYNEQFF
TRBV28	TRBJ1-1	CASYGQVNTEAFF
TRBV30	TRBJ2-7	CAWSADRESSEQYF
TRBV4-1	TRBJ1-1	CASSQDGQRAVTRPTGTEAFF
TRBV3-1/TRBV3-2	TRBJ2-3	CASTFSGPSTDTQYF
TRBV5-4	TRBJ1-1	CASSLDHSQSNTEAFF
TRBV25-1	TRBJ1-1	CASSERETEAFF
TRBV7-3	TRBJ1-2	CASGNREGYTF
TRBV7-9	TRBJ1-1	CAIRGKGTEAFF
TRBV19	TRBJ2-7	CASSISQKSYEQYF